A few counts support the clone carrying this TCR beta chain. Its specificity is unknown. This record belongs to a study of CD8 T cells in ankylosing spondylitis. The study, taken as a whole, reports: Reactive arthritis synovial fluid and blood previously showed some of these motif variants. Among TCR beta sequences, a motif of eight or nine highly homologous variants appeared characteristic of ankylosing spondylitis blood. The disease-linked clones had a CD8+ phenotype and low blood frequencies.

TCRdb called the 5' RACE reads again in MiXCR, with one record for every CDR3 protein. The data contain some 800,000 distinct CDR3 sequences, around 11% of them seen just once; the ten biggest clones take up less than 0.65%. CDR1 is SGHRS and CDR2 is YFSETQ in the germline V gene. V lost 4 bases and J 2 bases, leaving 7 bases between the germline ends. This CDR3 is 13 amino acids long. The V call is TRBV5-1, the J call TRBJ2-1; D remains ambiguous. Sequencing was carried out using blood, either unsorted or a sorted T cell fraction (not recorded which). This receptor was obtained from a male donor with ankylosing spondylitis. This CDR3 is CASSGETYNEQFF. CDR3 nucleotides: TGCGCCAGCAGCGGGGAAACCTACAATGAGCAGTTCTTC.